The T cell receptor beta chain under discussion was sequenced for a study of blood T cell repertoires in COVID-19 (dated by TCRdb to the early 2020s). Looking at the study overall: Collaborator samples came from the United States, Italy and Spain and covered acute and convalescent phases of COVID-19. The repertoires were released in a freely available public database intended as a resource for research on the immune response to SARS-CoV-2. Subjects who had been exposed to COVID-19, were actively infected with it, or had recovered from it provided the deeply sampled blood TCRbeta repertoires that made up the dataset. The prospective study material was composed of cDNA or gDNA derived from T cells, B-cell-depleted T cells, or PBMCs. A de-identified subject ID, COVID-19 status, age in years and sex were almost always included in the sample metadata. Samples came from the ongoing ImmuneRACE study (first 160 participants) plus 1,254 subjects from 6 global collaborators. Where HLA class I and class II types were available, the types were taken from metadata supplied by the sample provider, not from assay-based typing.

On this clone: Its target antigen remains unknown. Base qualities are missing; no much larger clone stands one base away.

The paper as a whole reports these results and caveats: How much clinical and demographic metadata was included differed by source and by participant, and the metadata was provided uncurated.

TCRbeta CDR3 regions were amplified from genomic DNA using the immunoSEQ Assay, a bias-controlled multiplex PCR. For the original study's pipeline: The number of nucleated cells in each sample was estimated by amplification of reference gene primers within the assay. To quantify the absolute abundance of each unique TCRbeta CDR3 rearrangement, sequence reads were collapsed and filtered. For each sample, productive Simpson clonality was calculated as the square root of Simpson's diversity index across productive rearrangements. This is the immuneACCESS table as TCRdb keeps it, with only in-frame sequences that have V and J called. A part of the clones is gone; compared with another copy, unresolved V genes explain less than half, and the rest is unexplained. That table gives V, J and clone size, and the DNA gave D and trimming. A total of about 220,000 clones appear in this sample, roughly 84% of them only once. The top ten hold around 6.5% of the sample.

Enrolling through a virtual design, the prospective study's participants ranged in age from roughly 18 to 89 years and lived across 20 to 25 United States geographic areas. In the prospective study, participants were assigned to cohorts based on the clinical history participants reported in a screening survey and a study questionnaire. For ImmuneRACE Cohort 3, a participant was defined as recovered based on two consecutive negative NP/OP PCR tests, clearance by a healthcare professional, or resolution of symptoms. Each participant in the prospective study had whole blood, serum and a nasopharyngeal or oropharyngeal swab collected by mobile phlebotomists. Participants in the prospective study had the option to provide additional blood draws and questionnaires over a roughly 2-month period. Prospective study blood samples were shipped either frozen or at room temperature before DNA extraction. Taken from the germline V gene, the CDR1 and CDR2 loops are KGHSH and LQKENI. The CDR3 runs 14 residues from the cysteine to the phenylalanine. Only CDR3 DNA is held: 42 bases, read in frame from base 1. Trimming removed 3 bases from V and 0 bases from J, leaving 7 bases between the germline ends.

The material sequenced was PBMCs or T cells enriched from blood (not recorded which). The origin of this receptor is a woman in her thirties or forties who had recovered from COVID-19. The rearrangement combines TRBV18 with TRBJ2-3, with a weak D call of TRBD1 (5 bases match). The CDR3 here reads CASSPTASTDTQYF. The base sequence is TGTGCCAGCTCACCGACAGCTAGCACAGATACGCAGTATTTT. Where the CDR3 stops, the reference TRBV18 and TRBJ2-3 genes take over; the full variable domain is NAGVMQNPRHLVRRRGQEARLRCSPMKGHSHVYWYRQLPEEGLKFMVYLQKENIIDESGMPKERFSAEFPKEGPSILRIQQVVRGDSAAYFCASSPTASTDTQYFGPGTRLTVL.